This T cell receptor (beta chain) derives from a study of T cell responses to AZD1222 COVID-19 vaccine. Libraries were prepared by immunoSEQ multiplex PCR; TCRdb keeps only in-frame clonotypes and omits some of them. The table includes roughly 130,000 clones, around 83% detected once. Study observations and caveats: Receipt of two AZD1222 doses was followed by a rise in Spike-specific TCR breadth and depth. Donors skewed white British and female; clonal diversity was possibly underestimated. Spike was spanned by vaccine-associated CD4 TCRs, with dominance at 160-218 and 743-854. At baseline, just 6 or 7 AZD1222 recipients tested seropositive.

Trimming took off 2 bases at V and 0 bases at J, with 9 bases between the two ends. Germline-derived CDR1 and CDR2 are SGHRS and YFSETQ. The CDR3 consists of 16 residues. To note about this clone: Its cognate antigen is unknown.

The chain couples TRBV5-1 to TRBJ1-6; tentatively, D is TRBD1 (6 bases). The source of this sequence is an adult in good health. Material: peripheral blood, obtained on day 0 of AZD1222 vaccination. The CDR3 coding sequence is TGCGCCAGCAGCTTTAGGGGGAGCTCCTATAATTCACCCCTCCACTTT. This sequence encodes CASSFRGSSYNSPLHF.